The 29 T cell receptor beta chains listed next were all sequenced from one sample in a study of T cell responses to AZD1222 COVID-19 vaccine. Data came from immunoSEQ multiplex PCR; TCRdb stores just in-frame clones and leaves some out. The sample has approximately 150,000 clones, 80% to 95% seen once. This specimen was peripheral blood, taken on day 0 of AZD1222 vaccination. The receptors originated from an adult in good health.

This sequence joins TRBV12-1 and TRBJ2-1; the D segment call TRBD1 is taken from the table without a DNA check. TRBV12-1 is reported as a pseudogene. The CDR3 is 18 amino acids. CDR3 coding DNA: TGTGCCAGCAGCTCCCCCTCTATCAAGGGGTTCTCCTACAATGAGCAGTTCTTC. Protein sequence: CASSSPSIKGFSYNEQFF.

The V call is TRBV3-1 (or the pseudogene TRBV3-2), the J call TRBJ1-5; D is ambiguous. The V end was cut by 2 bases, the J end by 6 bases, with 14 bases between. The CDR3 runs to 15 residues. Germline CDR1 LGHDT, CDR2 YNNKEL (reference sequence). CDR3 DNA sequence: TGTGCCAGCAGCCAAACTTCGGGGTTGGGTCAGCCCCAGCATTTT. This codes for CASSQTSGLGQPQHF.

The rearrangement joins TRBV5-1 to TRBJ2-3; either TRBD1 or TRBD2 may supply D (5 bases each). The CDR3 runs to 15 residues. V lost 4 bases and J 4 bases, leaving 16 bases between the germline ends. Germline V CDR1 and CDR2: SGHRS, YFSETQ. This CDR3 is CASSPGLNAADTQYF. CDR3 nucleotides: TGCGCCAGCAGCCCGGGGCTAAACGCGGCAGATACGCAGTATTTT.

J is TRBJ1-2 and V is TRBV21-1; the table's TRBD1 call for D was not verified on the DNA. TRBV21-1 is given as a pseudogene. The CDR3 contains 18 residues. The CDR3 bases are TGTGCCAGCAGCCCCGGTCGATATAGGACAGGCCCTCTCTATGGCTACACCTTC. Its protein is CASSPGRYRTGPLYGYTF.

The chain is built from TRBV19 and TRBJ1-6, with 7 bases matching TRBD1. The germline V gene encodes CDR1 LNHDA and CDR2 SQIVND (reference sequence). Trimming at V came to 3 bases and at J to 8 bases, leaving 7 bases not matched to a gene. There are 15 residues in the CDR3. The CDR3 loop reads CASSIETGRHSPLHF. In DNA form, the CDR3 reads TGTGCCAGTAGTATCGAGACAGGGAGGCATTCACCCCTCCACTTT.

The rearrangement joins TRBV7-2 to TRBJ1-5, with no clear D. Germline V lookup: CDR1 SGHTA, CDR2 FQGNSA. The V and J ends lost 3 bases and 0 bases respectively, with 9 bases between them. The CDR3 runs 15 residues. The CDR3 loop is CASSFWSVSNQPQHF. CDR3 in DNA: TGTGCCAGCAGCTTCTGGTCCGTTAGCAATCAGCCCCAGCATTTT.

In its sample, this clone was seen once. The chain uses TRBV14 and TRBJ2-1; TRBD2 matches at 7 bases. The CDR3 totals 18 residues. Germline V gene data show CDR1 as SGHDN and CDR2 as FVKESK. The junction had 13 bases not matched to a gene; V was cut back by 5 bases and J by 0 bases. The CDR3 sequence is CASSERGRNAYSYNEQFF. The CDR3 nucleotides read TGTGCCAGCAGCGAGCGGGGCCGAAATGCCTACTCCTACAATGAGCAGTTCTTC.

The V call is TRBV5-6, the J call TRBJ2-5, with 8 bases lining up with TRBD1. V was pared by 3 bases and J by 2 bases, with 6 bases of the junction left unmatched. The germline V gene encodes CDR1 SGHDT and CDR2 YYEEEE. The CDR3 extends over 15 amino acids. Written as DNA, the CDR3 is TGTGCCAGCAGCTCTTGGACAGGGCATCAAGAGACCCAGTACTTC. This codes for CASSSWTGHQETQYF.

V is TRBV28 and J is TRBJ2-7; unclear D gene. This CDR3 comprises 16 residues. Germline V gives CDR1 MDHEN, CDR2 SYDVKM. Trimming took off 8 bases at V and 4 bases at J, with 24 bases between the two ends. The CDR3 coding sequence is TGTGCCAGCCGACACTCCCGCTCACCCGAACTATACGAGCAGTACTTC. Protein: CASRHSRSPELYEQYF.

This chain joins TRBV7-9 and TRBJ2-2; no clear D gene. The ends were cut back, 1 base at V and 8 bases at J, with 17 bases in the middle. Germline assignment: CDR1 SEHNR and CDR2 FQNEAQ (reference sequence). This CDR3 spans 16 amino acids. CDR3 loop: CASSLDRERAAGELFF. The CDR3 DNA is TGTGCCAGCAGCTTAGATCGAGAAAGGGCCGCTGGGGAGCTGTTTTTT.

This clone has only a few counts. V usage is TRBV27 and J usage is TRBJ2-3; the D is unclear. The V gene's germline CDR1 is MNHEY and CDR2 SMNVEV (reference sequence). Trimming took off 5 bases at V and 2 bases at J, with 8 bases between the two ends. CDR3 length: 13 residues. CDR3 nucleotides: TGTGCCAGCAGTCCGAGAAACACAGATACGCAGTATTTT. Translating it yields CASSPRNTDTQYF.

The chain combines TRBV3-1 (or the pseudogene TRBV3-2) with TRBJ2-3, with 10 bases identical to TRBD2. Germline CDR1 and CDR2: LGHDT and YNNKEL (reference sequence). The CDR3 runs to 19 residues. V lost 1 base and J lost 1; bases outside the gene matches: 11. In DNA, the CDR3 is TGTGCCAGCAGCCAAGGGAGAACTAGCGGGGCCTATGGCACAGATACGCAGTATTTT. Amino acid sequence: CASSQGRTSGAYGTDTQYF.

The rearrangement joins TRBV4-2 to TRBJ2-1; D uncertain. Germline CDR1 and CDR2: LGHNA and YNFKEQ. The ends were cut back, 4 bases at V and 0 bases at J, with 13 bases in the middle. The CDR3 is 16 residues long. The CDR3 DNA reads as TGTGCCAGCAGCCCCCTCCTGCGGAACTCCTACAATGAGCAGTTCTTC. This codes for CASSPLLRNSYNEQFF.

The rearrangement uses TRBV27 and TRBJ1-4; TRBD1 is a possible D gene (5 bases). Germline V gene lookup returns CDR1 MNHEY and CDR2 SMNVEV (reference sequence). The V gene lost 3 bases and the J gene lost 2 bases, with 16 bases spanning the gap. The CDR3 consists of 17 residues. The CDR3 sequence is CASSFGQPSGTNEKLFF. CDR3 DNA: TGTGCCAGCAGTTTTGGACAACCGAGTGGGACTAATGAAAAACTGTTTTTT.

The chain couples TRBV7-2 to TRBJ2-4, with a tentative D call TRBD1 (6 bases). Germline-derived CDR1 and CDR2 are SGHTA and FQGNSA. V was cut by 3 bases and J by 2 bases, with 20 bases left in between. There are 18 residues in the CDR3. For the CDR3, the DNA is TGTGCCAGCAGCTTGACCCAACCCGCACAGGGCTCCAAAAACATTCAGTACTTC. Its protein product is CASSLTQPAQGSKNIQYF.

The chain couples TRBV10-3 to TRBJ2-5; D is perhaps TRBD2 (6 bases). The CDR3 totals 15 residues. V dropped 6 bases and J dropped 3 bases, with 17 bases sitting between them. Germline lookup yields CDR1 ENHRY and CDR2 SYGVKD. CDR3 DNA sequence: TGTGCCATCAGGGGGGGTGTTAGCGGAAAAGAGACCCAGTACTTC. Its translation: CAIRGGVSGKETQYF.

V is TRBV2 and J is TRBJ1-5; no definite D call. Germline V gene data show CDR1 as SNHLY and CDR2 as FYNNEI. V was cut by 6 bases and J by 6 bases, with 15 bases left in between. The CDR3 consists of 14 residues. In DNA form, the CDR3 reads TGTGCCAGCAGCGCCGTCACGGCAGGTCAGCCCCAGCATTTT. Its protein is CASSAVTAGQPQHF.

V gene TRBV19 combines with J gene TRBJ2-5, with 8 bases identical to TRBD1. The CDR3 spans 14 residues. The ends lost 3 bases at V and 4 bases at J; junction bases unmatched: 4. The germline gives CDR1 LNHDA, CDR2 SQIVND (reference sequence). The CDR3 sequence: CASSIQGASETQYF. The CDR3 DNA is TGTGCCAGTAGTATTCAGGGGGCGTCAGAGACCCAGTACTTC. Drawing the rest from reference TRBV19 and TRBJ2-5, the complete variable domain is DGGITQSPKYLFRKEGQNVTLSCEQNLNHDAMYWYRQDPGQGLRLIYYSQIVNDFQKGDIAEGYSVSREKKESFPLTVTSAQKNPTAFYLCASSIQGASETQYFGPGTRLLVL.

The chain employs TRBV10-3 and TRBJ2-1; 9 nucleotides line up with TRBD2. J lost 6 bases, V lost 6 bases, and 15 bases had no gene match. The germline V gene has CDR1 ENHRY and CDR2 SYGVKD. This CDR3 region has 17 residues. CDR3 loop: CAIRASGTVAPGNEQFF. CDR3 bases: TGTGCCATCAGGGCTAGCGGGACAGTTGCCCCCGGCAATGAGCAGTTCTTC.

The rearrangement uses TRBV15 and TRBJ1-3; no clear D. This CDR3 region has 16 residues. V lost 0 bases and J lost 3, with 12 bases in between. CDR1 is LNHNV, CDR2 YYDKDF, per germline (reference sequence). The chain's CDR3 is CATSRDSAVYGNTIYF. The CDR3 bases are TGTGCCACCAGCAGAGATTCGGCAGTGTATGGAAACACCATATATTTT.

The chain joins TRBV7-2 to TRBJ1-3; 11 positions agree with TRBD1. Germline CDR1 SGHTA, CDR2 FQGNSA. The CDR3 is made up of 15 amino acids. The J segment lost 4 bases and the V segment lost 4 bases, leaving 3 bases of the junction unmatched. Written as DNA, the CDR3 is TGTGCCAGCAGCTCGGACAGGGGGCCCGGAAACACCATATATTTT. This gives the protein CASSSDRGPGNTIYF.

This clone showed up just once. CDR3 DNA sequence: TGCGCCAGCAGCCAAGAGCCACGGGGCGGATATGGCTACACCTTC. Protein product: CASSQEPRGGYGYTF. This chain links TRBV4-3 with TRBJ1-2; D is perhaps TRBD1 (5 bases). V dropped 0 bases and J dropped 5 bases, with 13 bases sitting between them. Germline V gene lookup returns CDR1 LGHNA and CDR2 YSLEER. The CDR3 loop spans 15 amino acids.

The J gene is TRBJ1-1, the V gene TRBV18; D might be TRBD1 (5 bases). Trimming stripped 6 bases from V and 4 bases from J, with 18 bases between. Germline CDR1 reads KGHSH; CDR2 reads LQKENI. This CDR3 contains 15 residues. The CDR3: CASSPRDGLVTEAFF. The CDR3 coding sequence is TGTGCCAGCTCTCCGAGGGACGGCCTGGTCACTGAAGCTTTCTTT.

The CDR3: CASSLAVGPDTQYF. CDR3 nucleotide sequence: TGCGCCAGCAGCTTGGCCGTGGGCCCGGATACGCAGTATTTT. The chain employs TRBV5-1 and TRBJ2-3; D gene uncertain. The germline V gene has CDR1 SGHRS and CDR2 YFSETQ. With 0 bases removed from V and 6 bases from J, the gap between germline ends came to 11 bases. The CDR3 spans 14 residues. The whole variable domain, filled in from reference TRBV5-1 and TRBJ2-3, reads KAGVTQTPRYLIKTRGQQVTLSCSPISGHRSVSWYQQTPGQGLQFLFEYFSETQRNKGNFPGRFSGRQFSNSRSEMNVSTLELGDSALYLCASSLAVGPDTQYFGPGTRLTVL.

The chain links TRBV19 to TRBJ2-5; 7 nucleotides match TRBD1. Germline V CDR1 and CDR2: LNHDA, SQIVND (reference sequence). The CDR3 has 14 residues. Losses at the gene ends were 8 bases for V and 3 bases for J; bases not matched to a gene: 9. The CDR3 loop is CASRPGTDKETQYF. The CDR3 DNA sequence: TGTGCCAGTCGACCCGGGACAGACAAAGAGACCCAGTACTTC.

The V gene is TRBV5-8, the J gene TRBJ2-3; no clear D. Looked up from germline, CDR1 is SGHTS and CDR2 is YDEGEE. The CDR3 covers 10 residues. V was pared by 7 bases and J by 6 bases, with 6 bases between. CDR3 protein: CASYEDTQYF. CDR3 in DNA: TGTGCCAGCTATGAGGATACGCAGTATTTT.

The genes are TRBV30 and TRBJ2-4, with D maybe TRBD1 (6 bases). There are 14 residues in the CDR3. V shed 1 base and J shed 7 bases, with 14 bases lying between them. CDR1 is GTSNPN, CDR2 SVGIG, per germline (reference sequence). This chain's CDR3 is CAWSAGTLGNIQYF. The CDR3 DNA is TGTGCCTGGAGTGCCGGGACATTGGGGAACATTCAGTACTTC.

The V gene is TRBV5-1, the J gene TRBJ1-2; 8 nucleotides match TRBD1. V lost 0 bases and J lost 1; bases outside the gene matches: 2. Germline lookup yields CDR1 SGHRS and CDR2 YFSETQ. This CDR3 contains 15 residues. This CDR3 reads CASSLAGGYNYGYTF. The CDR3 nucleotides read TGCGCCAGCAGCTTGGCAGGGGGCTATAACTATGGCTACACCTTC.

This clone was detected only once. The DNA of the CDR3 is TGTGCCAGAAGCCGATCCGCGAATACTAACTATGGCTACACCTTC. Encoded protein: CARSRSANTNYGYTF. V is TRBV5-3 and J is TRBJ1-2; D unclear. TRBV5-3 is an open reading frame, and its role is uncertain. The CDR3 totals 15 residues. With 4 bases removed from V and 0 bases from J, the gap between germline ends came to 13 bases.